Each of the 25 T cell receptor beta chains below was sequenced from the same sample in a study of cytomegalovirus exposure and HLA in healthy donors. The PCR used 60 Vbeta and 13 Jbeta primers. Generated by immunoSEQ multiplex PCR, the TCRdb table keeps only in-frame clones and is missing some. The sample carries tens of thousands of clones, approximately 64% recorded once. The sequenced material came from PBMCs. All receptors come from a woman in her forties or fifties in good health and CMV-seropositive.

This clone was seen once. The V and J genes are TRBV27 and TRBJ2-2; TRBD1 matches 12 bases. The CDR3 sequence is 18 residues long. V lost 5 bases and J lost 3; bases outside the gene matches: 10. CDR1 MNHEY and CDR2 SMNVEV come from the germline V gene (reference sequence). CDR3 loop: CASSRASGTGGYTGELFF. CDR3 sequence (DNA): TGTGCCAGCAGTCGAGCCTCCGGGACAGGGGGCTACACCGGGGAGCTGTTTTTT.

This clone occurred a few times. The V call is TRBV28, the J call TRBJ2-7; D is perhaps TRBD1 (5 bases). The V and J ends lost 4 bases and 3 bases respectively, with 10 bases between them. This CDR3 has 13 residues. Germline V gene data show CDR1 as MDHEN and CDR2 as SYDVKM. The CDR3 spells CASSSTGNYEQYF. CDR3 coding DNA: TGTGCCAGCAGTTCTACAGGAAACTACGAGCAGTACTTC.

The chain employs TRBV19 and TRBJ2-5, with TRBD2 identical over 8 bases. The trim removed 4 bases at V and 1 base at J, leaving 5 bases unmatched. Per the germline V gene, CDR1 is LNHDA and CDR2 is SQIVND (reference sequence). CDR3 length: 15 amino acids. CDR3 protein: CASSRVRGVQETQYF. CDR3 in DNA: TGTGCCAGTAGTAGGGTGCGGGGGGTCCAAGAGACCCAGTACTTC.

The chain uses TRBV6-5 and TRBJ2-7; no firm D call. CDR3 length equals 15 residues. Germline CDR1 is MNHEY and CDR2 is SVGAGI. The V gene lost 5 bases and the J gene lost 0 bases, with 14 bases spanning the gap. CDR3 sequence: CASSGQTVSSYEQYF. In DNA, the CDR3 is TGTGCCAGCAGTGGGCAGACCGTCAGCTCCTACGAGCAGTACTTC.

The rearrangement joins TRBV29-1 to TRBJ1-2, with D unclear. Germline V lookup: CDR1 SQVTM, CDR2 ANQGSEA. V was trimmed by 3 bases and J by 2 bases, leaving 4 bases between them. The CDR3 extends over 11 amino acids. The CDR3 DNA reads as TGCAGCGTTGACAGAAACTATGGCTACACCTTC. Its protein product is CSVDRNYGYTF. Combining the CDR3 with reference TRBV29-1 and TRBJ1-2 gives the whole variable domain SAVISQKPSRDICQRGTSLTIQCQVDSQVTMMFWYRQQPGQSLTLIATANQGSEATYESGFVIDKFPISRPNLTFSTLTVSNMSPEDSSIYLCSVDRNYGYTFGSGTRLTVV.

This clone was seen only a few times. CDR3 residues: CASSEGTSGGAGELFF. DNA for the CDR3: TGTGCCAGCAGCGAAGGGACTAGCGGGGGGGCCGGGGAGCTGTTTTTT. This rearrangement joins TRBV7-3 to TRBJ2-2; 16 nucleotides line up with TRBD2. Losses at the gene ends were 5 bases for V and 6 bases for J; bases not matched to a gene: 3. The CDR3 sequence is 16 residues long. Germline V CDR1 and CDR2: SGHTA, FQGTGA.

The gene calls are TRBV29-1 and TRBJ2-5; 9 bases match TRBD2. The CDR3 extends over 17 amino acids. J was trimmed by 1 base and V by 0 bases; bases with no gene match: 9. Germline V gene data show CDR1 as SQVTM and CDR2 as ANQGSEA. The CDR3 DNA reads TGCAGCGTTGAAGATCTGCTAGCGGGGAACCCCCAAGAGACCCAGTACTTC. As protein: CSVEDLLAGNPQETQYF.

V gene TRBV5-6 combines with J gene TRBJ1-1; the match to TRBD1 covers 9 bases. In germline, CDR1 is SGHDT, CDR2 YYEEEE. The CDR3 length is 14 residues. V shed 4 bases, J shed 3 bases, and the junction held 4 bases outside the gene matches. This CDR3 is CASSAGTGYTEAFF. DNA of the CDR3: TGTGCCAGCAGCGCCGGGACAGGGTACACTGAAGCTTTCTTT.

This clone was seen only a few times. The chain employs TRBV19 and TRBJ2-3; 12 bases are a match to TRBD2. Germline-derived CDR1 and CDR2 are LNHDA and SQIVND (reference sequence). J was trimmed by 5 bases and V by 4 bases; bases with no gene match: 4. The CDR3 runs 15 residues. CDR3 loop: CASSTTSGGLDTQYF. The CDR3 region has the DNA TGTGCCAGTAGTACGACTAGCGGGGGATTAGATACGCAGTATTTT.

The chain uses TRBV28 and TRBJ1-2; D is unresolved. Germline V lookup: CDR1 MDHEN, CDR2 SYDVKM. The ends were cut back, 9 bases at V and 10 bases at J, with 15 bases in the middle. The CDR3 contains 11 residues. In DNA, the CDR3 is TGTGCCAGTCTTTACGGGAGTTTCTACACCTTC. It yields the protein CASLYGSFYTF.

The J gene is TRBJ2-2, the V gene TRBV6-6; 11 bases fit TRBD2. The CDR3 length is 15 residues. V gave up 6 bases and J gave up 4 bases; unmatched junction bases: 4. Germline V gives CDR1 MNHNY, CDR2 SVGAGI (reference sequence). The CDR3 loop reads CASSRLAGTTGELFF. CDR3 sequence (DNA): TGTGCCAGCAGCCGACTAGCGGGGACCACCGGGGAGCTGTTTTTT.

This chain uses TRBV7-2 with TRBJ1-1, with 8 bases lining up with TRBD1. The ends lost 5 bases at V and 1 base at J; junction bases unmatched: 6. In germline, CDR1 is SGHTA, CDR2 FQGNSA. This CDR3 contains 15 residues. In DNA, the CDR3 is TGTGCCAGCAGCCCCCGGACAGGGCAGAACACTGAAGCTTTCTTT. Translating it yields CASSPRTGQNTEAFF. The full variable domain, its missing parts supplied by reference TRBV7-2 and TRBJ1-1, is GAGVSQSPSNKVTEKGKDVELRCDPISGHTALYWYRQSLGQGLEFLIYFQGNSAPDKSGLPSDRFSAERTGGSVSTLTIQRTQQEDSAVYLCASSPRTGQNTEAFFGQGTRLTVV.

This sequence joins TRBV4-1 and TRBJ2-1, with 12 nucleotides matching TRBD1. The ends lost 1 base at V and 7 bases at J; junction bases unmatched: 5. The length of the CDR3 is 16 residues. CDR1 is MGHRA, CDR2 YSYEKL, per germline. The CDR3 is CASSQAGDRGLNEQFF. The CDR3 DNA reads TGCGCCAGCAGCCAAGCGGGGGACAGGGGGCTTAATGAGCAGTTCTTC.

This clone was observed a handful of times. The chain couples TRBV5-1 to TRBJ2-2, with D perhaps TRBD2 (6 bases). The CDR3 is 15 residues long. Germline CDR1 and CDR2: SGHRS and YFSETQ. V lost 5 bases and J lost 0, with 11 bases in between. CDR3 residues: CASSWGETNTGELFF. Here the CDR3 DNA reads TGCGCCAGCAGTTGGGGGGAGACGAACACCGGGGAGCTGTTTTTT.

V and J are TRBV28 and TRBJ2-5; 8 nucleotides match TRBD1. V dropped 6 bases and J dropped 4; count of bases not matched to a gene: 7. This CDR3 is built from 14 residues. The germline V gene encodes CDR1 MDHEN and CDR2 SYDVKM. The CDR3 nucleotides read TGTGCCAGCAGGCCCGACAGGGGCAGAGAGACCCAGTACTTC. It codes for CASRPDRGRETQYF.

This clone has a handful of counts. This chain uses TRBV7-8 with TRBJ1-1; D is possibly TRBD1 (5 bases). Germline CDR1 reads SGHVS; CDR2 reads FQNEAQ. This CDR3 has 15 amino acids. V was pared by 3 bases and J by 6 bases, with 17 bases between. As DNA, the CDR3 is TGTGCCAGCAGCTTTATCAGAACAGGTATCCCTGAAGCTTTCTTT. It codes for CASSFIRTGIPEAFF.

The chain combines TRBV6-5 with TRBJ2-2; D ambiguous. The germline V gene has CDR1 MNHEY and CDR2 SVGAGI. This CDR3 has 15 residues. V was clipped by 0 bases and J by 4 bases, with 9 bases between them. The CDR3 coding sequence is TGTGCCAGCAGTTACTCTAACTATCCCACCGGGGAGCTGTTTTTT. This translates into CASSYSNYPTGELFF.

The J gene is TRBJ1-1, the V gene TRBV10-2; the D gene is possibly TRBD1 (5 bases). Trimming stripped 5 bases from V and 4 bases from J, with 8 bases between. Germline V gives CDR1 WSHSY, CDR2 SAAADI. The CDR3 runs to 12 residues. In DNA, the CDR3 is TGCGCCAGCAGTAGGGGAACCACTGAAGCTTTCTTT. Amino acids: CASSRGTTEAFF.

This chain uses TRBV7-8 with TRBJ2-3; 9 nucleotides align to TRBD2. Germline loops: CDR1 SGHVS, CDR2 FQNEAQ. This CDR3 has 16 amino acids. Unmatched junction bases numbered 3, after V lost 0 bases and J lost 2 bases. CDR3 sequence reads: CASSLAASGATDTQYF. CDR3 nucleotide sequence: TGTGCCAGCAGCTTAGCCGCTAGCGGGGCCACAGATACGCAGTATTTT.

This chain joins TRBV2 and TRBJ2-7, with a tentative D call TRBD1 (6 bases). The germline V and J ends were trimmed by 4 bases and 3 bases, with 10 bases remaining between them. The CDR3 covers 13 residues. Germline V gene data show CDR1 as SNHLY and CDR2 as FYNNEI. This chain's CDR3 is CASSVRDIYEQYF. CDR3 in DNA: TGTGCCAGCAGTGTCCGGGACATCTACGAGCAGTACTTC.

The chain links TRBV19 to TRBJ1-1, with 10 positions matching TRBD1. V lost 4 bases to trimming and J lost 4 bases; unmatched junction nucleotides: 6. Germline V gene lookup returns CDR1 LNHDA and CDR2 SQIVND (reference sequence). The CDR3 totals 15 residues. In DNA, the CDR3 is TGTGCCAGTAGTACATTGACAGGGGGCGTCACTGAAGCTTTCTTT. It yields the protein CASSTLTGGVTEAFF.

The chain links TRBV28 to TRBJ1-4; D is unclear. Trimming cost V 6 bases and J 4 bases, with 12 bases left between them. CDR1 is MDHEN and CDR2 is SYDVKM in the germline V gene. This CDR3 is 14 amino acids long. CDR3 DNA: TGTGCCAGCAGCCTCGATCCCAGTAATGAAAAACTGTTTTTT. This sequence encodes CASSLDPSNEKLFF.

V is TRBV7-8 and J is TRBJ2-7; 7 bases map to TRBD1. Trimming cost V 0 bases and J 3 bases; bases outside gene matches: 5. Germline V gene data show CDR1 as SGHVS and CDR2 as FQNEAQ. This CDR3 has 15 amino acids. The CDR3 DNA is TGTGCCAGCAGCTTAGCGCTACAGGGGCGCTACGAGCAGTACTTC. It translates to CASSLALQGRYEQYF.

Details on this clone: Distinct nucleotide sequences in the sample also encode this CDR3. The chain carries TRBV6-5 and TRBJ2-7, with unresolved D. Germline values: CDR1 MNHEY, CDR2 SVGAGI. This CDR3 spans 14 amino acids. Trimming removed 0 bases at V and 1 base at J, with 7 bases between. CDR3 residues: CASSYSGSSYEQYF. CDR3 nucleotides: TGTGCCAGCAGTTACTCGGGCAGTTCCTACGAGCAGTACTTC.

The table lists this clone with a few counts. The chain combines TRBV7-9 with TRBJ2-1, with 7 bases lining up with TRBD2. The CDR3 has 15 residues. V shed 1 base, J shed 5 bases, and the junction held 5 bases outside the gene matches. Germline V gene lookup returns CDR1 SEHNR and CDR2 FQNEAQ (reference sequence). This CDR3 reads CASSLGASGNNEQFF. In nucleotides, the CDR3 is TGTGCCAGCAGCTTAGGGGCTAGCGGTAACAATGAGCAGTTCTTC.